This T cell receptor (beta chain) was recovered during a study of breast tumors, draining lymph nodes, adjacent tissues listed by TCRdb under 2016. Regarding the research as a whole: The study compared TCR beta repertoires across tumor, adjacent nontumor tissue and axillary lymph nodes from breast cancer patients. The study aimed to assess the relationships and possible T-cell exchange between tumor, surrounding tissue and draining lymph node repertoires in human breast cancer. Beyond this particular receptor, the publication reports: The similarity between tumor and nontumor tissue repertoires was significantly greater in luminal-like breast cancer than in basal-like breast cancer. The data were considered consistent with most tumor T cells being derived from the lymph node and subsequently expanding within tumor tissue. The conclusion that tumor T cells originate in lymph nodes was framed as consistent with a hypothesis rather than directly demonstrated. T-cell repertoire diversity in tumors was found to be lower than in lymph nodes but higher than in nontumor tissue, and preferential V and J gene usage was observed.

The axillary draining lymph nodes of breast cancer patients were the source of the lymph node samples. This clonotype was detected ten times or more. Its specific antigen is unknown. Per-nucleotide qualities are absent, and no much larger clonotype sits a single base away. Sequencing relied on an Illumina HiSeq 2000. TCR beta chain libraries were generated by multiplex PCR amplification. The amplified TCR beta chain products were analyzed by high-throughput sequencing. The public reads were reanalyzed by TCRdb: fastp trimming at Q25, MiXCR alignment, in-frame beta chains only. Records with the same CDR3 protein are collapsed into one entry carrying the most frequent genes and DNA. This sample has about 270,000 distinct CDR3 sequences in its table, and around 30% of those were observed once. The top ten clonotypes cover 0.85% to 1.3% of the sample. The origin of this receptor is a female donor with breast cancer. Some clones in this sample may be carry-over from other donors' samples. The sequencing input was axillary lymph node tissue.

The base sequence is TGTGCCAGCGGTCCTTACAGGGATCGTGGCTACACCTTC. The translation is CASGPYRDRGYTF. Rearrangement joined TRBV12-3 or TRBV12-4 to TRBJ1-2; a weak D assignment points to TRBD1 (6 bases agree). V loses 8 bases of germline sequence and J loses 7 bases, and the interval between the two ends is 17 bases. Counted from cysteine to phenylalanine, this CDR3 has 13 amino acids. The only DNA kept is the CDR3, 39 bases in frame from the first base.